This is a list of T cell receptor beta chains from one sample in a study of T cell changes during pregnancy in multiple sclerosis. This table comes from immunoSEQ multiplex PCR, and its TCRdb copy is limited to in-frame clones, with some not included. The sample records 95,000 to 100,000 clones, more than 85% being singletons. The sample in question was peripheral blood, obtained in the second trimester of pregnancy. These receptors originate from a female donor with multiple sclerosis, enrolled in a pregnancy study. Both conserved end residues are part of each CDR3. The order of the fields is V gene, D gene, clone size, J gene, CDR3 DNA, CDR3 protein. A D gene is named only where the DNA matches it firmly. Clone size is shown for a subset of rows, as once, few, many or a class of expanded clone.

TRBV9,TRBD2,.,TRBJ2-1,TGTGCCAGCAGCGTTCTAGCGGGTGATGAGCAGTTCTTC,CASSVLAGDEQFF
TRBV7-9,TRBD1,.,TRBJ2-7,TGTGCCCTTCAGGGGGCCTCATACGAGCAGTACTTC,CALQGASYEQYF
TRBV9,TRBD1,.,TRBJ2-1,TGTGCCAGCAGCGTAGTCTCGGGACAGGGTTACAATGAGCAGTTCTTC,CASSVVSGQGYNEQFF
TRBV19,TRBD2,.,TRBJ2-1,TGTGCCAGTAGTCAACTTAGGCTAGCGGGAGCGGCGTCCTACAATGAGCAGTTCTTC,CASSQLRLAGAASYNEQFF
TRBV7-2,.,.,TRBJ2-7,TGTGCCAGCAGCTTTGGACTATCCGAGCAGTACTTC,CASSFGLSEQYF
TRBV27,TRBD2,once,TRBJ2-5,TGTGCCAGCAGTTTAGGAGTGATAGCGGGAGGTAAAGAGACCCAGTACTTC,CASSLGVIAGGKETQYF
TRBV5-8,.,.,TRBJ2-3,TGTGCCAGCACCCCTAGGACAGATACGCAGTATTTT,CASTPRTDTQYF
TRBV5-4,.,.,TRBJ1-4,TGTGCCAGCAGCTTCCTAGGGGACTCTAATGAAAAACTGTTTTTT,CASSFLGDSNEKLFF
TRBV7-9,TRBD1,.,TRBJ2-3,TGTGCCAGCAGCAAGGACAGGCTTGCAGATACGCAGTATTTT,CASSKDRLADTQYF
TRBV28,TRBD2,.,TRBJ2-7,TGTGCCAGCAGTTTTACTCGCGGGAGTTACGAGCAGTACTTC,CASSFTRGSYEQYF
TRBV5-6,TRBD2,.,TRBJ2-7,TGTGCCAGCAGCTTGGAAATCGGGAGGGGGTACTACGAGCAGTACTTC,CASSLEIGRGYYEQYF
TRBV29-1,TRBD1,.,TRBJ2-7,TGCAGCGTTCGACGGGACAGTCCGGGCGAGCAGTACTTC,CSVRRDSPGEQYF
TRBV7-3,.,.,TRBJ1-2,TGTGCCAGCAGCTTAGGGGCGGAACGTTCTAACTATGGCTACACCTTC,CASSLGAERSNYGYTF
TRBV27,.,.,TRBJ1-1,TGTGCCAGCAGTTTAGTCCAGAACACTGAAGCTTTCTTT,CASSLVQNTEAFF
TRBV4-2,.,few,TRBJ1-2,TGTGCCAGCAGCCAAGAAGTAGACTATGGCTACACCTTC,CASSQEVDYGYTF
TRBV2,.,.,TRBJ2-2,TGTGCCAGCAGCCCCAGCGTGGGGGGTGGGGAGCTGTTTTTT,CASSPSVGGGELFF
TRBV7-9,TRBD2,.,TRBJ2-5,TGTGCCAGCAGCTTGACTAGCGGGGGGGAGACCCAGTACTTC,CASSLTSGGETQYF
TRBV4-2,TRBD2,.,TRBJ2-3,TGTGCCAGCAGCCAAGAATGGGACCGTACTAGCGCCCGCACAGATACGCAGTATTTT,CASSQEWDRTSARTDTQYF
TRBV2,.,few,TRBJ1-1,TGTGCCAGCACCGAACCACAGGGCGGGGAAGCTTTCTTT,CASTEPQGGEAFF
TRBV15,.,medium-sized,TRBJ2-3,TGTGCCACCAGCGGAACGAGCGGACCCAAGGGATCAGATACGCAGTATTTT,CATSGTSGPKGSDTQYF
TRBV13,TRBD2,.,TRBJ2-1,TGTGCCAGCAGCCGGCCCACTCTAGCGGGAGGAGATGAGCAGTTCTTC,CASSRPTLAGGDEQFF
TRBV4-1,TRBD2,.,TRBJ2-1,TGCGCCAGCAGCCAAGACCTAGCGGTAGTGTGGGATGAGCAGTTCTTC,CASSQDLAVVWDEQFF
TRBV7-9,.,.,TRBJ1-5,TGTGCCAGCAGCTTAGGGGCAGAATATAGCAATCAGCCCCAGCATTTT,CASSLGAEYSNQPQHF
TRBV11-3,TRBD2,.,TRBJ2-1,TGTGCCAGCAGCAACTACGGGGAGGGGTACAATGAGCAGTTCTTC,CASSNYGEGYNEQFF
TRBV5-1,TRBD2,.,TRBJ2-7,TGCGCCAGCAGCTTGAATGGCGGCGGGAGCGGCGAGCAGTACTTC,CASSLNGGGSGEQYF
TRBV5-1,.,once,TRBJ2-7,TGCGCCAGCAGCTTGGACCAGGGGTTGGGAGAGCAGTACTTC,CASSLDQGLGEQYF
TRBV2,.,.,TRBJ2-5,TGTGCTGCGGACGGGGTTGAGGAGACCCAGTACTTC,CAADGVEETQYF
TRBV6-6,.,.,TRBJ1-1,TGTGCCAGCAGTTATAACGAGGGCACTGAAGCTTTCTTT,CASSYNEGTEAFF
TRBV18,TRBD1,.,TRBJ2-1,TGTGCCAGCTCACCACGGACAGGGACGTCGAATGAGCAGTTCTTC,CASSPRTGTSNEQFF
TRBV25-1,TRBD2,.,TRBJ2-3,TGTGCCAGCAGTGGAACTAGCGGGTTCACAGATACGCAGTATTTT,CASSGTSGFTDTQYF
TRBV5-1,.,few,TRBJ2-1,TGCGCCAGCAGCCCTAATACTGAGCAGTTCTTC,CASSPNTEQFF
TRBV9,.,.,TRBJ2-1,TGTGCCAGCATGGGCGGGGAGGCCTACAATGAGCAGTTCTTC,CASMGGEAYNEQFF
TRBV5-8,.,.,TRBJ1-5,TGTGCCAGCAGCTTAGGAGTTAATAGCAATCAGCCCCAGCATTTT,CASSLGVNSNQPQHF
TRBV5-1,.,.,TRBJ1-1,TGCGCCAGCAGTGAGGTAGCGAGGGGGACTGAAGCTTTCTTT,CASSEVARGTEAFF
TRBV27,.,.,TRBJ2-3,TGTGCCAGCATGAGCGGGTTGGGGTCATCTACGCAGTATTTT,CASMSGLGSSTQYF
TRBV15,.,.,TRBJ2-2,TGTGCCACCAGCGCCCCGCTTTGGACATCCGGGGAGCTGTTTTTT,CATSAPLWTSGELFF
TRBV10-3,TRBD1,.,TRBJ1-1,TGTGCCATCAGTACCGGACAGGGAAAGGGCACTGAAGCTTTCTTT,CAISTGQGKGTEAFF